This paragraph covers one TCR beta chain sequence. Its target is not known. The assay was immunoSEQ multiplex PCR, and TCRdb's table has in-frame clones only and misses some. The sample includes more than 1,200,000 clones, around 98.5% of them seen just once. These data originate in a study of shared clonotypes between healthy human individuals. General study points: The generation probabilities recorded for non-shared clonotypes fell below those of clonotypes shared by all four donors.

Deletions cut 2 bases from V and 5 bases from J, with 16 bases between. The CDR3 length is 15 residues. The V gene's germline CDR1 is GTSNPN and CDR2 SVGIG (reference sequence). This receptor was obtained from a young man in good health. The genes are TRBV30 and TRBJ1-5; tentatively, D is TRBD1 (5 bases). The sample was naive CD4+ T cells sorted from blood. Subset meaning: CD45RA+ positively selected. The DNA for the CDR3 is TGTGCCTGGAGTTTGGGGGGAACGGGGCATCAGCCCCAGCATTTT. Protein: CAWSLGGTGHQPQHF.